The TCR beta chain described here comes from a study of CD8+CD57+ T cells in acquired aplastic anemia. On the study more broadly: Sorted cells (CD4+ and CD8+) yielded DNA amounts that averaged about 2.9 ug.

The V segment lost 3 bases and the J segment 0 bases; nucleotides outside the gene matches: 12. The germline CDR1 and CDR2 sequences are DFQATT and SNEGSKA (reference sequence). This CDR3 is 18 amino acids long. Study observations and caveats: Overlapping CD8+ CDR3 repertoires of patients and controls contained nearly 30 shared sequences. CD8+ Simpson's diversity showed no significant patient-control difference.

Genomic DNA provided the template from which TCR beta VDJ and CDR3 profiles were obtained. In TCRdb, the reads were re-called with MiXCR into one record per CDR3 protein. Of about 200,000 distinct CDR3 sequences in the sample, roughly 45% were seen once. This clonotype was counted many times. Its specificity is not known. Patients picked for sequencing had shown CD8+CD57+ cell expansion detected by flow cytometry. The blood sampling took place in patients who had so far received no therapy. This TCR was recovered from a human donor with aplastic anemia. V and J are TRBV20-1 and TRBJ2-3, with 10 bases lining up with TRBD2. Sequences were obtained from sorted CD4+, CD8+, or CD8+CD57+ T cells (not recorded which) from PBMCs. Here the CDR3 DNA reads TGCAGTGCTAGCCTCGGTGCTAGCGGGGGTGCTAGCACAGATACGCAGTATTTT. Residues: CSASLGASGGASTDTQYF.